A selection of T cell receptor beta chains follows, all from one sample in a study of shared clonotypes between healthy human individuals. Sequencing used immunoSEQ multiplex PCR; TCRdb keeps in-frame clones, though not all of them. The sample comprises about 2.3 million clones, over 90% of which are singletons, and 0.39% rests with the top ten. The sample was naive CD4+ T cells from PBMCs. These receptors were obtained from a man younger than 30 in good health. Some clones in this sample may be carry-over from other donors' samples. CDR3s include the opening cysteine and the closing phenylalanine or tryptophan. The D gene is left open where the match is weak. Rows give clone size only sometimes, using once, few, many, or a class for an expanded clone.

clone_size j_call cdr3_length d_call v_call cdr3_nt cdr3_aa
- TRBJ1-3 15 - TRBV30 TGTGCCTGGACCCCGGGGACATTTTCTGGAAACACCATATATTTT CAWTPGTFSGNTIYF
- TRBJ2-3 21 TRBD2 TRBV9 TGTGCCAGCAGCGTCGAGACCTGGACTAGCGGGAGGGCGGGTACACAAGATACGCAGTATTTT CASSVETWTSGRAGTQDTQYF
- TRBJ2-1 14 TRBD1 TRBV28 TGTGCCAGCAGTTCCCCGGGACAGCTCAATGAGCAGTTCTTC CASSSPGQLNEQFF
- TRBJ2-3 17 - TRBV9 TGTGCCAGCAGCGGGGAGCGGAGGCAAAGTAGCACAGATACGCAGTATTTT CASSGERRQSSTDTQYF
- TRBJ1-2 9 - TRBV20-1 TGCAGTGCTAGGGGGGGCTACACCTTC CSARGGYTF
- TRBJ2-2 13 TRBD1 TRBV11-3 TGTGCCAGCAGCCGAGACAGGGGCGGGGAGCTGTTTTTT CASSRDRGGELFF
- TRBJ2-1 15 TRBD2 TRBV4-1 TGCGCCAGCAGCCACCCCGGGACTAGTGGTAATGAGCAGTTCTTC CASSHPGTSGNEQFF
- TRBJ2-3 18 TRBD1 TRBV2 TGTGCCAGCAGTCAATACTCAACAGGGGCCTATCGGACAGATACGCAGTATTTT CASSQYSTGAYRTDTQYF
- TRBJ2-7 14 - TRBV6-1 TGTGCCAGCAGTGTAGGGCAGGACCCCTACGAGCAGTACTTC CASSVGQDPYEQYF
- TRBJ2-7 17 TRBD2 TRBV2 TGTGCCAGCAGTGGGTCTAGACTAGCGGGAGGGCCCTACGAGCAGTACTTC CASSGSRLAGGPYEQYF
- TRBJ1-5 11 - TRBV19 TGTGCCAGTAGTCTCTATCAGCCCCAGCATTTT CASSLYQPQHF
- TRBJ1-1 13 - TRBV7-3 TGTGCCAGCAGCTTAGTCATGAACACTGAAGCTTTCTTT CASSLVMNTEAFF
once TRBJ2-4 12 - TRBV28 TGTGCCAGCTTAGGCGGCAAAAACATTCAGTACTTC CASLGGKNIQYF
- TRBJ2-3 14 - TRBV28 TGTGCCAGCAGTTTAGGTGGGACCGTAGATACGCAGTATTTT CASSLGGTVDTQYF
- TRBJ2-1 15 - TRBV30 TGTGCCTGGAGTGTAGGGTCCCTTAATTACAATGAGCAGTTCTTC CAWSVGSLNYNEQFF